This T cell receptor beta chain emerged from a study of CD8+CD57+ T cells in acquired aplastic anemia. In the study overall: Across the sorted CD4+ and CD8+ cells, DNA amounts averaged about 3.1 ug. Healthy donors gave roughly 9.9 million reads on average for CD4+ cells. Overall study findings and caveats: Twenty-nine CD8+ CDR3 sequences were shared between patients and controls.

This clonotype was detected only once. Its antigen remains unidentified. Genomic DNA was employed as the template in profiling TCR beta VDJ and CDR3. One entry per CDR3 protein results from TCRdb running MiXCR on the reads. The sample has 50,000 to 65,000 distinct CDR3 sequences, under 55% seen once. Between the trimmed V and J ends, which lost 4 bases and 6 bases, there was a span of 15 bases. This CDR3 is 14 amino acids long. Germline loops: CDR1 SQVTM, CDR2 ANQGSEA. The sequence was obtained from a human donor in good health, serving as a control. The chain uses TRBV29-1 and TRBJ2-2; D is uncertain. The sample was sorted CD4+, CD8+, or CD8+CD57+ T cells (not recorded which) from PBMCs. The CDR3 region is CSVAPGGVSGELFF. CDR3 bases: TGCAGCGTTGCTCCCGGTGGGGTGTCCGGGGAGCTGTTTTTT.